The 8 T cell receptor beta chains reported below all come from one sample, sequenced in a study of OX40 agonist ivuxolimab in advanced cancers. Clones were sequenced by immunoSEQ multiplex PCR, and TCRdb holds only the in-frame ones, with some missing. Among fewer than 20,000 clones listed, around 88% were seen once. This specimen consisted of CD4+ or CD8+ T cells sorted from blood, obtained in a trial of the OX40 agonist ivuxolimab. The source is an adult with an advanced solid tumor such as melanoma, head and neck, liver or kidney cancer.

The V gene is TRBV10-1, the J gene TRBJ2-2, with D possibly TRBD2 on 5 matching bases. This CDR3 has 14 residues. V dropped 5 bases and J dropped 1 base, with 8 bases sitting between them. CDR1 is WNHNN, CDR2 SYGVQD, per germline (reference sequence). CDR3 protein: CASSKDWNTGELFF. In DNA, the CDR3 is TGCGCCAGCAGTAAGGACTGGAACACCGGGGAGCTGTTTTTT.

The rearrangement links TRBV19 to TRBJ2-2; tentative D call: TRBD1 (5 bases). The germline CDR1 and CDR2 sequences are LNHDA and SQIVND (reference sequence). V was clipped by 5 bases and J by 0 bases, with 7 bases between them. This CDR3 region has 14 residues. The CDR3 nucleotides are TGTGCCAGTAGTGCCAGGGCGAACACCGGGGAGCTGTTTTTT. It translates to CASSARANTGELFF.

The chain has TRBV15 and TRBJ2-5; TRBD1 aligns across 7 bases. The CDR3 totals 14 residues. CDR1 and CDR2 from the germline V gene are LNHNV and YYDKDF (reference sequence). With 2 bases clipped from V and 5 bases from J, the junction kept 5 bases outside the gene matches. CDR3 nucleotides: TGTGCCACCAGCAGAAACAGGGGTGCGGAGACCCAGTACTTC. This codes for CATSRNRGAETQYF. The full variable domain, rest sourced from reference TRBV15 and TRBJ2-5, is DAMVIQNPRYQVTQFGKPVTLSCSQTLNHNVMYWYQQKSSQAPKLLFHYYDKDFNNEADTPDNFQSRRPNTSFCFLDIRSPGLGDTAMYLCATSRNRGAETQYFGPGTRLLVL.

The V call is TRBV27, the J call TRBJ1-5; tentative D call: TRBD1 (6 bases). In germline, CDR1 is MNHEY, CDR2 SMNVEV (reference sequence). The germline V and J ends were trimmed by 4 bases and 7 bases, with 20 bases remaining between them. This CDR3 spans 16 amino acids. The CDR3 nucleotides read TGTGCCAGCAGTTCGGGGGCGGGTAGGGGGGGCCAGCCCCAGCATTTT. It codes for CASSSGAGRGGQPQHF.

J is TRBJ1-1 and V is TRBV18, with a tentative D call TRBD1 (6 bases). The V end lost 2 bases, the J end lost 2 bases, and 6 bases lay between the germline ends. The CDR3 is made up of 13 amino acids. Germline lookup yields CDR1 KGHSH and CDR2 LQKENI. Written as DNA, the CDR3 is TGTGCCAGCTCACCAGGGACAAACACTGAAGCTTTCTTT. This gives the protein CASSPGTNTEAFF. Full variable domain (rest looked up from reference TRBV18 and TRBJ1-1): NAGVMQNPRHLVRRRGQEARLRCSPMKGHSHVYWYRQLPEEGLKFMVYLQKENIIDESGMPKERFSAEFPKEGPSILRIQQVVRGDSAAYFCASSPGTNTEAFFGQGTRLTVV.

This rearrangement joins TRBV6-5 to TRBJ2-7; unclear D gene. From germline, CDR1 is MNHEY and CDR2 SVGAGI. Trimming cost V 5 bases and J 0 bases, with 5 bases left between them. The CDR3 sequence is 12 residues long. The CDR3 loop is CASSVDSYEQYF. CDR3 bases: TGTGCCAGCAGTGTAGACTCCTACGAGCAGTACTTC.

The chain is built from TRBV6-5 and TRBJ2-5; TRBD2 matches 11 bases. Germline lookup yields CDR1 MNHEY and CDR2 SVGAGI. After removal of 7 bases from V and 5 bases from J, the junction contained 6 bases not matched to a gene. The CDR3 is made up of 14 amino acids. CDR3 in DNA: TGTGCCAGCATGGGACTAGCGGCCCCCGAGACCCAGTACTTC. Protein: CASMGLAAPETQYF.

The V gene is TRBV6-5, the J gene TRBJ2-1, with a possible D match to TRBD1 (5 bases). Trimming pared 4 bases from V and 8 bases from J, leaving 9 bases between. This CDR3 spans 12 amino acids. In germline, CDR1 is MNHEY, CDR2 SVGAGI. As DNA, the CDR3 is TGTGCCAGCAGTTTGTCAGGGTATGAGCAGTTCTTC. Translation: CASSLSGYEQFF.